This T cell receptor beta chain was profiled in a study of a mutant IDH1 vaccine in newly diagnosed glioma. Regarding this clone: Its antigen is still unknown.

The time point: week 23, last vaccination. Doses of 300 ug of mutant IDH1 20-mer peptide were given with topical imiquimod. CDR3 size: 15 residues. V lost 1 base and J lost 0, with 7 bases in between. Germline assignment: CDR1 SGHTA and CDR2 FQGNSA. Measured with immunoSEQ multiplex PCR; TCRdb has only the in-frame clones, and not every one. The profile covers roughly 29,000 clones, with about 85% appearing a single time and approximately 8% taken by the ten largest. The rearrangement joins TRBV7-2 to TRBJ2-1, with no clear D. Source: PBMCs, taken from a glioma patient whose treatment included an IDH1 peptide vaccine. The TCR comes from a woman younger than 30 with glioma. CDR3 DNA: TGTGCCAGCAGCTTAGAAAGAAACTCCTACAATGAGCAGTTCTTC. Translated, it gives CASSLERNSYNEQFF.